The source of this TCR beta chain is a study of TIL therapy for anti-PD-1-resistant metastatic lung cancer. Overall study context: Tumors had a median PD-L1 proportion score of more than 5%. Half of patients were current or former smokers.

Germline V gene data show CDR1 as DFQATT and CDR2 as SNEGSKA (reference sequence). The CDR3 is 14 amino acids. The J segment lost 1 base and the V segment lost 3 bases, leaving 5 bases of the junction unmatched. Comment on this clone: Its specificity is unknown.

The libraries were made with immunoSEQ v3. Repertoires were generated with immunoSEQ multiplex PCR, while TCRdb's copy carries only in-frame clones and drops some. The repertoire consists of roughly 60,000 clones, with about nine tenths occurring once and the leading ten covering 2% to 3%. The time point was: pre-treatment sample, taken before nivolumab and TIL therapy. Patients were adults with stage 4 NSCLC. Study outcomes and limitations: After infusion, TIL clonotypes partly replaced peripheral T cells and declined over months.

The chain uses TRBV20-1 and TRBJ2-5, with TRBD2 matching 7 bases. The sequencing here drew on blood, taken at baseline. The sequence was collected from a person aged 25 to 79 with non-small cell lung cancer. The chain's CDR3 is CSASRGSVQETQYF. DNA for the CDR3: TGCAGTGCTAGTCGCGGGAGTGTCCAAGAGACCCAGTACTTC.